These 12 T cell receptor beta chains came from one sample sequenced in a study of graft-versus-host responses after intestinal transplantation. Sequencing was performed with immunoSEQ multiplex PCR; in TCRdb, only in-frame clones are kept and a portion is missing. The sample lists 80,000 to 100,000 clones; 92% were seen once. No antigen is known for these receptors. The source was unstimulated CD8+ T cells sorted from spleen or lymph node cells, collected before transplant. The origin of the receptors is a human donor who was the organ donor for an intestinal transplant.

The chain carries TRBV12-1 and TRBJ1-2; TRBD1, as called in the table, went unchecked against the DNA. TRBV12-1 is an annotated pseudogene. The CDR3 spans 14 residues. Here the CDR3 reads CASSYVTANYGYTF. Written as DNA, the CDR3 is TGTGCCAGCAGCTACGTAACAGCTAACTATGGCTACACCTTC.

The V call is TRBV7-9, the J call TRBJ2-5; 7 positions agree with TRBD1. The CDR3 totals 18 residues. With V trimmed by 3 bases and J by 4 bases, 17 bases remained unmatched. Germline V gene lookup returns CDR1 SEHNR and CDR2 FQNEAQ (reference sequence). CDR3 nucleotides: TGTGCCAGCAGCTTTTTCTTAGGGACAGCAAATGAAGGAGAGACCCAGTACTTC. This encodes CASSFFLGTANEGETQYF.

The V call is TRBV12-5, the J call TRBJ1-2; D is uncertain. Germline lookup yields CDR1 LGHNT and CDR2 FRNRAP. Trimming cost V 2 bases and J 2 bases, with 9 bases left between them. The CDR3 is 14 amino acids. CDR3 loop: CASGLFGGNYGYTF. In nucleotides, the CDR3 is TGTGCTAGTGGTTTGTTCGGCGGAAACTATGGCTACACCTTC.

This chain uses TRBV18 with TRBJ2-1, with D possibly TRBD2 on 5 matching bases. Between the trimmed V and J ends, which lost 6 bases and 0 bases, there was a span of 15 bases. From germline, CDR1 is KGHSH and CDR2 LQKENI. The CDR3 spans 16 residues. The CDR3 is CASSLRAPISYNEQFF. DNA of the CDR3: TGTGCCAGCTCCCTGCGGGCTCCGATCTCCTACAATGAGCAGTTCTTC.

The chain recombines TRBV6-1 with TRBJ1-3; 8 positions agree with TRBD1. Germline CDR1 reads MNHNS; CDR2 reads SASEGT. V lost 4 bases, J lost 2 bases, and 10 bases stayed unmatched. The CDR3 contains 17 residues. The CDR3 sequence is CASSGQGALGAGNTIYF. DNA of the CDR3: TGTGCCAGCAGTGGCCAGGGGGCGTTAGGGGCTGGAAACACCATATATTTT.

The V gene is TRBV4-1, the J gene TRBJ2-1; the match to TRBD2 covers 12 bases. Trimming took 4 bases from V and 5 from J; bases not matched to a gene: 3. There are 15 residues in the CDR3. Germline V gives CDR1 MGHRA, CDR2 YSYEKL. The DNA of the CDR3 is TGCGCCAGCAGCCTTGGACTAGCGGGGAACAATGAGCAGTTCTTC. Protein: CASSLGLAGNNEQFF.

The chain joins TRBV13 to TRBJ1-5; no clear D gene. V was pared by 6 bases and J by 13 bases, with 16 bases between. This CDR3 is 12 amino acids long. Germline-derived CDR1 and CDR2 are PRHDT and FYEKMQ (reference sequence). CDR3 nucleotide sequence: TGTGCCAGCAGTCGAGGAGGCAAAACGCAGCATTTT. As protein: CASSRGGKTQHF.

This chain uses TRBV9 with TRBJ1-2; D not certain. This CDR3 comprises 12 residues. Germline V gives CDR1 SGDLS, CDR2 YYNGEE. V gave up 4 bases and J gave up 10 bases, with 14 bases separating them. This CDR3 is CASSPRLTLYTF. Here the CDR3 DNA reads TGTGCCAGCAGCCCTAGACTCACTCTCTACACCTTC.

This chain joins TRBV5-1 and TRBJ1-2, with D tentatively TRBD1 (5 bases). With 0 bases removed from V and 2 bases from J, the gap between germline ends came to 8 bases. The CDR3 spans 14 residues. Germline lookup yields CDR1 SGHRS and CDR2 YFSETQ. The CDR3 protein is CASSLVGANYGYTF. The CDR3 region has the DNA TGCGCCAGCAGCTTGGTAGGGGCAAACTATGGCTACACCTTC.

The gene calls are TRBV19 and TRBJ2-3, with 10 nucleotides matching TRBD1. Per germline, CDR1 LNHDA and CDR2 SQIVND (reference sequence). The ends lost 7 bases at V and 5 bases at J; junction bases unmatched: 12. The CDR3 runs 16 residues. CDR3 DNA: TGTGCCAGTAAAACATGGGGACAGGGGAATCAAGATACGCAGTATTTT. This encodes CASKTWGQGNQDTQYF.

This chain links TRBV7-2 with TRBJ1-2; D unclear. Germline lookup yields CDR1 SGHTA and CDR2 FQGNSA. Trimming took 5 bases from V and 4 from J, leaving 14 bases between them. The CDR3 is 14 amino acids. The CDR3: CASSPLGVLYGYTF. Here the CDR3 DNA reads TGTGCCAGCAGCCCCCTAGGAGTTCTCTATGGCTACACCTTC. The whole variable domain, remainder taken from reference TRBV7-2 and TRBJ1-2, is GAGVSQSPSNKVTEKGKDVELRCDPISGHTALYWYRQSLGQGLEFLIYFQGNSAPDKSGLPSDRFSAERTGGSVSTLTIQRTQQEDSAVYLCASSPLGVLYGYTFGSGTRLTVV.

The chain has TRBV2 and TRBJ1-5; D gene ambiguous. The CDR3 totals 15 residues. Trimming left V 6 bases short and J 0 bases short, with 12 bases between. Germline V gene data show CDR1 as SNHLY and CDR2 as FYNNEI. CDR3 in DNA: TGTGCCAGCAGGTCCGGGTCATATAGCAATCAGCCCCAGCATTTT. Its translation: CASRSGSYSNQPQHF. Complete variable domain (other parts from reference TRBV2 and TRBJ1-5): EPEVTQTPSHQVTQMGQEVILRCVPISNHLYFYWYRQILGQKVEFLVSFYNNEISEKSEIFDDQFSVERPDGSNFTLKIRSTKLEDSAMYFCASRSGSYSNQPQHFGDGTRLSIL.